The present entry profiles one TCR beta chain with its context. The sample comes from a study of blood T cell repertoires in COVID-19. The length of the CDR3 is 16 residues. The V gene's germline CDR1 is SGHRS and CDR2 YFSETQ. Trimming took 4 bases from V and 6 from J; bases not matched to a gene: 13. Repertoires were generated with immunoSEQ multiplex PCR, while TCRdb's copy carries only in-frame clones and drops some. The sample shows about 430,000 clones, 85% to 90% of them seen only once. The chain is built from TRBV5-1 and TRBJ2-1, with TRBD1 identical over 7 bases. Sequencing was done on a sample of peripheral blood. This receptor was obtained from a young man with COVID-19, enrolled during active disease. CDR3 in amino acids: CASSPVGTDGGNEQFF. CDR3 coding DNA: TGCGCCAGCAGCCCAGTCGGGACAGATGGGGGCAATGAGCAGTTCTTC.